This TCR beta chain was retrieved from a study of cytomegalovirus exposure and HLA in healthy donors. Overall study results and limits: Altogether, 150 to 200 TCR beta chains were recorded as cytomegalovirus-associated.

There are 13 residues in the CDR3. J lost 4 bases, V lost 4 bases, and 2 bases had no gene match. The V gene's germline CDR1 is MNHEY and CDR2 SVGAGI. On this clone: Antigen: not known.

The PCR employed 60 Vbeta primers together with 13 Jbeta primers. Repertoires were generated with immunoSEQ multiplex PCR, while TCRdb's copy carries only in-frame clones and drops some. The sample lists some 100,000 clones; about 80% were seen once. The TCR was taken from a male donor in good health and CMV-seropositive. The rearrangement joins TRBV6-5 to TRBJ2-3; TRBD2 agrees at 7 bases. Sequencing was performed on PBMCs. The DNA for the CDR3 is TGTGCCAGCAGTTGGGGGGGGGCAGATACGCAGTATTTT. Protein: CASSWGGADTQYF.